The 22 T cell receptor beta chains below come from one sample, sequenced in a study of CD8+ T cells in alopecia areata. RNA was isolated and reverse transcribed to cDNA, the sequencing template. The table came from immunoSEQ multiplex PCR; TCRdb's copy has only in-frame clones and leaves some out. The table lists some 99,000 clones, under 45% of them singletons. Sequencing used CD4+ T cells sorted from blood. These receptors all stem from a human donor with alopecia areata.

The genes are TRBV29-1 and TRBJ1-1; no clear D. CDR3 size: 12 residues. Looked up from germline, CDR1 is SQVTM and CDR2 is ANQGSEA. V shed 6 bases and J shed 1 base, with 9 bases lying between them. The DNA for the CDR3 is TGCAGCGTCCAAGGAGGGAACACTGAAGCTTTCTTT. Amino acids: CSVQGGNTEAFF.

The chain recombines TRBV27 with TRBJ1-4; tentatively, D is TRBD1 (6 bases). Germline CDR1 reads MNHEY; CDR2 reads SMNVEV (reference sequence). This CDR3 is built from 16 residues. V gave up 3 bases and J gave up 0 bases, with 11 bases separating them. CDR3 sequence (DNA): TGTGCCAGCAGTTTTCGGAAGGGGGCAACTAATGAAAAACTGTTTTTT. Translated: CASSFRKGATNEKLFF. The entire variable domain, with the rest obtained from reference TRBV27 and TRBJ1-4, is as follows: EAQVTQNPRYLITVTGKKLTVTCSQNMNHEYMSWYRQDPGLGLRQIYYSMNVEVTDKGDVPEGYKVSRKEKRNFPLILESPSPNQTSLYFCASSFRKGATNEKLFFGSGTQLSVL.

This clone has just a few counts. The rearrangement links TRBV19 to TRBJ1-1, with 12 positions matching TRBD1. V gave up 5 bases and J gave up 9 bases; unmatched junction bases: 13. The CDR3 is 16 amino acids. CDR1 and CDR2 (germline): LNHDA, SQIVND (reference sequence). CDR3 DNA sequence: TGTGCCAGTAGTGCCCTACAAGGGACAGGGGGCTACCAAGCTTTCTTT. This translates into CASSALQGTGGYQAFF.

Remarks on this clone: A junction end diverges from the germline sequence, so it may reflect a read error. CDR3 loop: CASSLGTGGTNEQFF. CDR3 sequence (DNA): TGCGCCAGCAGTTTGGGGACAGGGGGCACCAATGAGCAGTTCTTC. The gene calls are TRBV5-1 and TRBJ2-1; 12 bases are a match to TRBD1. Looked up from germline, CDR1 is SGHRS and CDR2 is YFSETQ. The CDR3 runs 15 residues.

The chain couples TRBV7-3 to TRBJ1-1; D unresolved. V lost 2 bases and J lost 1, with 11 bases in between. CDR3 length equals 15 residues. CDR1 and CDR2 from the germline V gene are SGHTA and FQGTGA. DNA for the CDR3: TGTGCCAGCAGCTTAGTCCCGAATGGGAACACTGAAGCTTTCTTT. Translation: CASSLVPNGNTEAFF.

The chain is built from TRBV18 and TRBJ2-1; the D gene could be TRBD1 or TRBD2 (5 bases each). The CDR3 loop spans 10 amino acids. Looked up from germline, CDR1 is KGHSH and CDR2 is LQKENI. Trimming took off 5 bases at V and 9 bases at J, with 5 bases between the two ends. The DNA of the CDR3 is TGTGCCAGCTCAGGGGGTGAGCAGTTCTTC. It translates to CASSGGEQFF. The variable domain in full, with the rest retrieved from reference TRBV18 and TRBJ2-1, is NAGVMQNPRHLVRRRGQEARLRCSPMKGHSHVYWYRQLPEEGLKFMVYLQKENIIDESGMPKERFSAEFPKEGPSILRIQQVVRGDSAAYFCASSGGEQFFGPGTRLTVL.

The chain joins TRBV11-2 to TRBJ2-7, with a tentative D call TRBD1 (5 bases). Germline loops: CDR1 SGHAT, CDR2 FQNNGV. The CDR3 spans 14 residues. Trimming cost V 0 bases and J 5 bases, with 11 bases left between them. This CDR3 is CASSLEATVHEQYF. In nucleotides, the CDR3 is TGTGCCAGCAGCTTAGAGGCGACAGTCCACGAGCAGTACTTC.

The chain joins TRBV30 to TRBJ2-5, with unresolved D. V lost 2 bases and J 1 base, leaving 17 bases between the germline ends. Germline assignment: CDR1 GTSNPN and CDR2 SVGIG (reference sequence). This CDR3 contains 16 residues. CDR3 region: CAWSSLRRLTQETQYF. The CDR3 coding sequence is TGTGCCTGGAGTTCCCTTAGGCGGCTAACCCAAGAGACCCAGTACTTC.

This clone was found a few times. Here the CDR3 reads CASSVNLRSNYGYTF. The CDR3 DNA follows: TGTGCCAGCAGCGTCAACCTGCGATCCAACTATGGCTACACCTTC. The chain has TRBV14 and TRBJ1-2; D gene unclear. CDR3 length equals 15 residues. The V end was cut by 5 bases, the J end by 2 bases, with 15 bases between. The germline CDR1 and CDR2 sequences are SGHDN and FVKESK. Full variable domain (missing parts from reference TRBV14 and TRBJ1-2): EAGVTQFPSHSVIEKGQTVTLRCDPISGHDNLYWYRRVMGKEIKFLLHFVKESKQDESGMPNNRFLAERTGGTYSTLKVQPAELEDSGVYFCASSVNLRSNYGYTFGSGTRLTVV.

This chain joins TRBV19 and TRBJ1-5; D is perhaps TRBD1 (6 bases). The CDR3 runs 14 residues. V was pared by 7 bases and J by 6 bases, with 16 bases between. Germline CDR1 and CDR2: LNHDA and SQIVND (reference sequence). CDR3 protein: CASTPGQRSQPQHF. The CDR3 nucleotides read TGTGCCAGTACTCCCGGACAGCGGTCTCAGCCCCAGCATTTT.

This clone has more than one count but fewer than ten. The chain is built from TRBV29-1 and TRBJ2-1, with D perhaps matching TRBD1 (5 bases). Trimming removed 8 bases from V and 5 bases from J, with 19 bases in between. This CDR3 is 14 amino acids long. Germline-derived CDR1 and CDR2 are SQVTM and ANQGSEA. CDR3 bases: TGCAGCACCATCGGGCAGGGAACCCACAATGAGCAGTTCTTC. This encodes CSTIGQGTHNEQFF.

The CDR3 DNA sequence: TGTGCCAGCAGCTTAGGGACAGACTCCAAAAACATTCAGTACTTC. Its protein is CASSLGTDSKNIQYF. This chain joins TRBV11-2 and TRBJ2-4, with D perhaps TRBD1 (6 bases). The length of the CDR3 is 15 residues. Germline lookup yields CDR1 SGHAT and CDR2 FQNNGV. The V end lost 1 base, the J end lost 2 bases, and 9 bases lay between the germline ends.

This clone was observed a few times. This chain joins TRBV30 and TRBJ2-1, with D unclear. CDR1 and CDR2 (germline): GTSNPN, SVGIG (reference sequence). V lost 0 bases to trimming and J lost 2 bases, with 11 bases between them. CDR3 length equals 15 residues. The CDR3 is CAWSVTRQPYNEQFF. CDR3 coding DNA: TGTGCCTGGAGTGTCACCCGGCAGCCCTACAATGAGCAGTTCTTC.

This clone was detected a few times. This chain connects TRBV20-1 to TRBJ2-7, with D possibly being TRBD1 (6 bases). Germline V gives CDR1 DFQATT, CDR2 SNEGSKA (reference sequence). V dropped 8 bases and J dropped 3 bases, with 11 bases sitting between them. CDR3 size: 11 residues. The CDR3 spells CSSQGRYEQYF. CDR3 DNA sequence: TGCAGTTCCCAGGGGCGCTACGAGCAGTACTTC.

The chain recombines TRBV29-1 with TRBJ1-1; 9 positions agree with TRBD1. The trim removed 3 bases at V and 5 bases at J, leaving 7 bases unmatched. Looked up from germline, CDR1 is SQVTM and CDR2 is ANQGSEA. There are 14 residues in the CDR3. CDR3 nucleotide sequence: TGCAGCGTTGATAACACCGGGACAGGGACTGAAGCTTTCTTT. This encodes CSVDNTGTGTEAFF.

Only a few counts were recorded for this clone. This chain connects TRBV7-2 to TRBJ1-5; a weak D match, TRBD1 (5 bases). The germline gives CDR1 SGHTA, CDR2 FQGNSA. V was cut by 0 bases and J by 7 bases, with 13 bases left in between. The CDR3 contains 15 residues. The CDR3 loop reads CASSLASGRDQPQHF. The CDR3 nucleotides read TGTGCCAGCAGCTTAGCGTCCGGCAGGGACCAGCCCCAGCATTTT.

The J gene is TRBJ2-7, the V gene TRBV29-1, with D perhaps TRBD2 (6 bases). The CDR3 runs 14 residues. V lost 5 bases, J lost 5 bases, and 19 bases lay in between. CDR1 is SQVTM and CDR2 is ANQGSEA in the germline V gene. The CDR3 nucleotides are TGCAGCGTTTGGCTCGGGCTAGCGCGAAACGAGCAGTACTTC. It specifies CSVWLGLARNEQYF.

V gene TRBV5-1 combines with J gene TRBJ2-5, with 11 bases that match TRBD1. With V trimmed by 5 bases and J by 11 bases, 11 bases remained unmatched. The germline gives CDR1 SGHRS, CDR2 YFSETQ. This CDR3 contains 14 residues. The DNA for the CDR3 is TGCGCCAGCAGTTCCTCCGGGACAGGGGGAGAGCAGTACTTC. Translation gives CASSSSGTGGEQYF. The whole variable domain, remainder taken from reference TRBV5-1 and TRBJ2-5, is KAGVTQTPRYLIKTRGQQVTLSCSPISGHRSVSWYQQTPGQGLQFLFEYFSETQRNKGNFPGRFSGRQFSNSRSEMNVSTLELGDSALYLCASSSSGTGGEQYFGPGTRLLVL.

This clone was seen a single time. CDR3 nucleotides: TGTGCCAGCAGCGTGCAGGGGGCGGGTGAAAAACTGTTTTTT. It codes for CASSVQGAGEKLFF. J is TRBJ1-4 and V is TRBV9; 8 positions agree with TRBD1. Germline trimming cut 2 bases from V and 7 bases from J; bases unmatched to any gene: 4. The germline CDR1 and CDR2 sequences are SGDLS and YYNGEE. The CDR3 consists of 14 residues.

This rearrangement joins TRBV18 to TRBJ2-5; D is undetermined. CDR1 KGHSH and CDR2 LQKENI come from the germline V gene. Deletions cut 5 bases from V and 3 bases from J, with 10 bases between. This CDR3 region has 13 residues. The CDR3 loop reads CASSIKGKETQYF. The CDR3 DNA is TGTGCCAGCTCAATTAAAGGGAAAGAGACCCAGTACTTC.

The chain has TRBV29-1 and TRBJ2-7; D not certain. V lost 4 bases and J 7 bases, leaving 20 bases between the germline ends. Germline CDR1 SQVTM, CDR2 ANQGSEA. The CDR3 sequence is 14 residues long. The CDR3 DNA is TGCAGCGTTGGGAAAAGGGCAGACCCTTCGGAGCAGTACTTC. It codes for CSVGKRADPSEQYF.

This chain links TRBV29-1 with TRBJ2-3; 7 positions match TRBD2. Germline V lookup: CDR1 SQVTM, CDR2 ANQGSEA. The CDR3 consists of 16 residues. The V gene end was trimmed by 8 bases and the J gene end by 2 bases; junction bases not matched to a gene: 16. CDR3 sequence (DNA): TGCAGCACGGGAAAGCGGGGCCTCTTTTCCACAGATACGCAGTATTTT. It is translated as CSTGKRGLFSTDTQYF.